These 14 T cell receptor beta chains were all obtained from the same sample, sequenced in a study of T cell clonotyping in hematopoietic cell transplantation. Time point indicated: recipient sample about 28 days before transplant, after cytoreduction. Assay used: immunoSEQ multiplex PCR; TCRdb lists only in-frame clones, some missing. The sample holds roughly 770 clones, 45% to 60% seen once. The starting material was peripheral blood mononuclear cells, obtained before stem cell transplant. Receptor source: a man aged 45-60 years with myelofibrosis. Some clones in this sample may be carry-over from other donors' samples.

The rearrangement joins TRBV7-9 to TRBJ2-1; maybe TRBD2 (5 bases). Germline V gene sequence: CDR1 SEHNR, CDR2 FQNEAQ (reference sequence). CDR3 length: 15 amino acids. The germline V and J ends were trimmed by 5 bases and 3 bases, with 14 bases remaining between them. Here the CDR3 DNA reads TGTGCCAGCAGCCCCCGGGATCCACGCTACAATGAGCAGTTCTTC. This encodes CASSPRDPRYNEQFF. Full variable domain (outside the CDR3, taken from reference TRBV7-9 and TRBJ2-1): DTGVSQNPRHKITKRGQNVTFRCDPISEHNRLYWYRQTLGQGPEFLTYFQNEAQLEKSRLLSDRFSAERPKGSFSTLEIQRTEQGDSAMYLCASSPRDPRYNEQFFGPGTRLTVL.

V and J are TRBV7-6 and TRBJ2-5; a weak D match, TRBD2 (6 bases). V was cut by 5 bases and J by 2 bases, with 15 bases left in between. The CDR3 covers 15 residues. Germline V gives CDR1 SGHVS, CDR2 FNYEAQ. The CDR3, as DNA: TGTGCCAGCAGCCACATGGACTACCTTCAAGAGACCCAGTACTTC. It codes for CASSHMDYLQETQYF.

This clone was detected a few times. The V and J genes are TRBV30 and TRBJ2-5; 9 bases match TRBD2. The CDR3 loop spans 15 amino acids. The V segment lost 0 bases and the J segment 5 bases; nucleotides outside the gene matches: 7. CDR1 is GTSNPN and CDR2 is SVGIG in the germline V gene (reference sequence). The CDR3 DNA is TGTGCCTGGAGTGTACTGGCGGGAGGGCCGGAGACCCAGTACTTC. This gives the protein CAWSVLAGGPETQYF.

The chain is built from TRBV5-6 and TRBJ2-7, with D tentatively TRBD1 (5 bases). V dropped 1 base and J dropped 2 bases, with 13 bases sitting between them. The CDR3 consists of 15 residues. Germline lookup yields CDR1 SGHDT and CDR2 YYEEEE. CDR3 coding DNA: TGTGCCAGCAGCTTGATCCAGGCACAGGCCTACGAGCAGTACTTC. It codes for CASSLIQAQAYEQYF. The full variable domain, with the rest looked up from reference TRBV5-6 and TRBJ2-7, is DAGVTQSPTHLIKTRGQQVTLRCSPKSGHDTVSWYQQALGQGPQFIFQYYEEEERQRGNFPDRFSGHQFPNYSSELNVNALLLGDSALYLCASSLIQAQAYEQYFGPGTRLTVT.

V and J are TRBV4-3 and TRBJ2-7; D is uncertain. Trimming took off 4 bases at V and 2 bases at J, with 15 bases between the two ends. The CDR3 covers 15 residues. Germline values: CDR1 LGHNA, CDR2 YSLEER. CDR3 sequence: CASSPTALHTYEQYF. CDR3 DNA sequence: TGCGCCAGCAGCCCTACAGCTCTCCATACCTACGAGCAGTACTTC.

This clone was seen a handful of times. The chain carries TRBV28 and TRBJ1-5; tentative D call: TRBD1 (5 bases). Trimming cost V 6 bases and J 0 bases, with 12 bases left between them. This CDR3 has 15 amino acids. The germline V gene encodes CDR1 MDHEN and CDR2 SYDVKM. CDR3 nucleotide sequence: TGTGCCAGCAGCGTTATCCAGGGTAGCAATCAGCCCCAGCATTTT. Translation gives CASSVIQGSNQPQHF.

The chain is built from TRBV6-5 and TRBJ2-5; D tentatively fits TRBD1 or TRBD2 (5 bases each). The V gene lost 6 bases and the J gene lost 7 bases, with 12 bases spanning the gap. Germline V gene data show CDR1 as MNHEY and CDR2 as SVGAGI. This CDR3 is 12 amino acids long. The CDR3: CASSPFGATQYF. The DNA for the CDR3 is TGTGCCAGCAGCCCTTTCGGGGCGACCCAGTACTTC.

This clone was observed a few times. The CDR3 bases are TGTGCCAGCTCAAGGGAGACAGGGGATGGCTACACCTTC. It encodes CASSRETGDGYTF. The rearrangement joins TRBV18 to TRBJ1-2, with 8 bases lining up with TRBD1. Germline CDR1 is KGHSH and CDR2 is LQKENI. The ends lost 5 bases at V and 6 bases at J; junction bases unmatched: 5. The CDR3 runs 13 residues.

This clone was detected only a few times. The chain uses TRBV14 and TRBJ1-5; perhaps TRBD1 as D (6 bases). Trimming pared 4 bases from V and 6 bases from J, leaving 13 bases between. CDR1 and CDR2 (germline): SGHDN, FVKESK. This CDR3 comprises 14 residues. The CDR3 DNA reads TGTGCCAGCAGCCCTAACAGGGTTACTCAGCCCCAGCATTTT. This encodes CASSPNRVTQPQHF.

Relative to its sample, this clone is large. This rearrangement joins TRBV29-1 to TRBJ2-7; D may be TRBD1 (5 bases). The CDR3 length is 11 residues. Germline CDR1 and CDR2: SQVTM and ANQGSEA. Trimming pared 1 base from V and 6 bases from J, leaving 7 bases between. The CDR3 coding sequence is TGCAGCGTTGAAGTGGGGCCCGAGCAGTACTTC. It yields the protein CSVEVGPEQYF.

This chain joins TRBV29-1 and TRBJ1-1; tentative D call: TRBD1 (5 bases). The ends were cut back, 4 bases at V and 4 bases at J, with 10 bases in the middle. The germline V gene encodes CDR1 SQVTM and CDR2 ANQGSEA. The CDR3 length is 12 residues. CDR3 in DNA: TGCAGCGTTGTTAGGGACCGCACTGAAGCTTTCTTT. It translates to CSVVRDRTEAFF.

The V and J genes are TRBV30 and TRBJ1-4; 7 positions match TRBD1. The CDR3 runs to 13 residues. With 1 base clipped from V and 6 bases from J, the junction kept 2 bases outside the gene matches. Germline V gene lookup returns CDR1 GTSNPN and CDR2 SVGIG (reference sequence). The CDR3 nucleotides read TGTGCCTGGAGTGAAGGGACAGATGAAAAACTGTTTTTT. Amino acids: CAWSEGTDEKLFF.

V gene TRBV30 combines with J gene TRBJ2-7; D is perhaps TRBD2 (6 bases). CDR3 size: 11 residues. Germline CDR1 and CDR2: GTSNPN and SVGIG (reference sequence). The CDR3 loop is CASRGGYEQYF. The CDR3 DNA sequence: TGTGCATCACGGGGAGGCTACGAGCAGTACTTC. Together with reference TRBV30 and TRBJ2-7, the CDR3 gives the full variable domain: SQTIHQWPATLVQPVGSPLSLECTVEGTSNPNLYWYRQAAGRGLQLLFYSVGIGQISSEVPQNLSASRPQDRQFILSSKKLLLSDSGFYLCASRGGYEQYFGPGTRLTVT.

This clone has just a few counts. The chain combines TRBV19 with TRBJ1-5; TRBD1 aligns across 8 bases. V lost 6 bases and J lost 2; bases outside the gene matches: 6. This CDR3 is built from 15 residues. Germline-derived CDR1 and CDR2 are LNHDA and SQIVND (reference sequence). CDR3 residues: CASRGGQGGNQPQHF. The DNA of the CDR3 is TGTGCCAGTAGAGGAGGACAGGGCGGCAATCAGCCCCAGCATTTT.